Listed here are 8 T cell receptor beta chains from one sample, sequenced in a study of blood T cell repertoires in COVID-19. Produced via immunoSEQ multiplex PCR; TCRdb's table is partial and in-frame only. Here the sample spans tens of thousands of clones, 85% to 90% being singletons. Specimen: peripheral blood. These receptors all stem from a human donor in a cohort sampled during active COVID-19.

This rearrangement joins TRBV30 to TRBJ2-1; the D gene is possibly TRBD1 (6 bases). Deletions cut 8 bases from V and 0 bases from J, with 8 bases between. The germline V gene has CDR1 GTSNPN and CDR2 SVGIG (reference sequence). The CDR3 runs 12 residues. CDR3 coding DNA: TGTGCCGTGGACAGCTCCTACAATGAGCAGTTCTTC. Translating gives CAVDSSYNEQFF.

This sequence joins TRBV5-4 and TRBJ2-4, with 9 bases aligning to TRBD1. J lost 9 bases, V lost 0 bases, and 10 bases had no gene match. The CDR3 is made up of 16 amino acids. The germline gives CDR1 SGHNT, CDR2 YYREEE (reference sequence). The CDR3 DNA is TGTGCCAGCAGCTTGGCCCTACAGGGGGCGGAGGGCATTCAGTACTTC. This encodes CASSLALQGAEGIQYF.

The chain employs TRBV27 and TRBJ1-5; TRBD1 matches 9 bases. The CDR3 spans 16 residues. The junction had 12 bases not matched to a gene; V was cut back by 5 bases and J by 7 bases. The V gene's germline CDR1 is MNHEY and CDR2 SMNVEV (reference sequence). In DNA, the CDR3 is TGTGCCAGCAGTCCGGGACAGGGTCTGTTAAGGCAGCCCCAGCATTTT. Its protein is CASSPGQGLLRQPQHF.

The chain is built from TRBV11-2 and TRBJ2-7; D remains ambiguous. Germline V CDR1 and CDR2: SGHAT, FQNNGV. The CDR3 sequence is 14 residues long. Between the trimmed V and J ends, which lost 4 bases and 0 bases, there was a span of 10 bases. In DNA, the CDR3 is TGTGCCAGCAGCTCGACATCCAGCTCCTACGAGCAGTACTTC. It specifies CASSSTSSSYEQYF. Full variable domain (missing parts from reference TRBV11-2 and TRBJ2-7): EAGVAQSPRYKIIEKRQSVAFWCNPISGHATLYWYQQILGQGPKLLIQFQNNGVVDDSQLPKDRFSAERLKGVDSTLKIQPAKLEDSAVYLCASSSTSSSYEQYFGPGTRLTVT.

The V and J genes are TRBV27 and TRBJ1-2, with TRBD1 matching 9 bases. V was pared by 5 bases and J by 4 bases, with 5 bases of the junction left unmatched. Germline loops: CDR1 MNHEY, CDR2 SMNVEV (reference sequence). The CDR3 is 14 residues long. This CDR3 is CASSQNRGLYGYTF. For the CDR3, the DNA is TGTGCCAGCAGTCAGAACAGGGGGCTCTATGGCTACACCTTC.

The chain employs TRBV15 and TRBJ1-1, with no clear D. V lost 0 bases and J 4 bases, leaving 12 bases between the germline ends. The CDR3 has 15 residues. The V gene's germline CDR1 is LNHNV and CDR2 YYDKDF (reference sequence). The CDR3 DNA is TGTGCCACCAGCAGAGATCGGGTTAAGTCCACTGAAGCTTTCTTT. Translating it yields CATSRDRVKSTEAFF.

The gene calls are TRBV7-9 and TRBJ1-6; no clear D. From germline, CDR1 is SEHNR and CDR2 FQNEAQ (reference sequence). The CDR3 sequence is 17 residues long. Trimming stripped 3 bases from V and 0 bases from J, with 12 bases between. The CDR3 sequence is CASSFASSSSYNSPLHF. CDR3 nucleotide sequence: TGTGCCAGCAGCTTCGCAAGCTCGAGCTCCTATAATTCACCCCTCCACTTT.

For the CDR3, the DNA is TGTGCCACCAGCAGGGACAGGGGGCCCTACGAGCAGTACTTC. Amino acids: CATSRDRGPYEQYF. The V call is TRBV15, the J call TRBJ2-7, with 11 bases lining up with TRBD1. After removal of 3 bases from V and 2 bases from J, the junction contained 0 bases not matched to a gene. The CDR3 contains 14 residues. Germline V gene sequence: CDR1 LNHNV, CDR2 YYDKDF (reference sequence).